This T cell receptor (beta chain) was profiled in a study of blood T cells in healthy people across ages. The CDR3 has 14 amino acids. Germline CDR1 is KGHSH and CDR2 is LQKENI. Trimming took 1 base from V and 4 from J, leaving 10 bases between them. This clonotype was detected many times. PCR was performed a second time for about 7 to 11 cycles using a sample-barcoded 5' primer and a J-beta primer mix. TCRdb re-called the 5' RACE reads with MiXCR, one entry per CDR3 protein. The table lists 600,000 to 650,000 distinct CDR3 sequences, roughly 58% of them singletons. The chain couples TRBV18 to TRBJ1-1, with D unclear. This TCR came from a man aged 55 to 70 in good health. The sequencing input was blood. Here the CDR3 reads CASSPRQTTTEAFF. CDR3 coding DNA: TGTGCCAGCTCACCACGGCAGACTACCACTGAAGCTTTCTTT.